Sequencing of this T cell receptor (beta chain) was carried out in a study of OX40 agonist ivuxolimab in advanced cancers. Study information: Patients were treated with ivuxolimab, an agonistic anti-OX40 (CD134) antibody. Prior checkpoint blockade (anti-PD-1, anti-PD-L1 or anti-CTLA-4) was permitted; 40% had it. Overall study findings and caveats: Dose levels from 0.1 to 3.0 mg/kg saw CD4+ and CD8+ blood T cells expand clonally by week 6.

CDR3 size: 16 residues. Germline V gives CDR1 LNHNV, CDR2 YYDKDF (reference sequence). J gave up 6 bases and V 3 bases, and 10 bases lay outside the gene matches. In regard to this clone: Its cognate antigen is unknown.

TCRdb keeps only in-frame clones here, not all; method: immunoSEQ multiplex PCR. The sample lists nearly 90,000 clones, approximately 87% occurring once. The specimen was CD4+ or CD8+ T cells sorted from blood, collected in a trial of the OX40 agonist ivuxolimab. The source is an adult with an advanced solid tumor such as melanoma, head and neck, liver or kidney cancer. This chain connects TRBV15 to TRBJ2-5; 10 bases are a match to TRBD1. The CDR3 sequence: CATSSQTGGGMKTQYF. In DNA, the CDR3 is TGTGCCACCAGCAGCCAGACAGGGGGCGGTATGAAGACCCAGTACTTC.